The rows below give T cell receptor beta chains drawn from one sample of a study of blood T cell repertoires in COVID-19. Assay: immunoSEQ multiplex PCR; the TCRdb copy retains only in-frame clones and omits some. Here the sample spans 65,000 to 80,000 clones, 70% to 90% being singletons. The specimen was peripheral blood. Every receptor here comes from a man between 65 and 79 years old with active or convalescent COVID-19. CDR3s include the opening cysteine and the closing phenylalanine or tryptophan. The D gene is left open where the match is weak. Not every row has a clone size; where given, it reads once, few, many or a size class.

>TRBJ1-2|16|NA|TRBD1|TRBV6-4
CASRMTGAIHNYGYTF
TGTGCCAGCCGAATGACAGGGGCGATCCATAACTATGGCTACACCTTC
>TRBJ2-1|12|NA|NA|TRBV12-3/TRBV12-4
CASSPILEEQFF
TGTGCCAGCAGCCCGATACTAGAAGAGCAGTTCTTC
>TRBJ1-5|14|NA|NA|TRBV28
CASSTQGNGQPQHF
TGTGCCAGCAGTACTCAGGGGAACGGTCAGCCCCAGCATTTT
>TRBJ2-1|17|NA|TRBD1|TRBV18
CASSPRPGGTGGNEQFF
TGTGCCAGCTCACCACGGCCCGGGGGGACAGGGGGCAATGAGCAGTTCTTC
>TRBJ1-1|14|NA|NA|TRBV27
CASSLWGRDTEAFF
TGTGCCAGCAGCCTGTGGGGGAGGGACACTGAAGCTTTCTTT
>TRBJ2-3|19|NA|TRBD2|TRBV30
CAWSVKGWNGGAVPDTQYF
TGTGCCTGGAGTGTTAAGGGTTGGAACGGGGGGGCCGTGCCAGATACGCAGTATTTT
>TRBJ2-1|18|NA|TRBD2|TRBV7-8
CASSLGTSGGAQLNEQFF
TGTGCCAGCAGCTTAGGGACTAGCGGGGGGGCCCAGTTGAATGAGCAGTTCTTC
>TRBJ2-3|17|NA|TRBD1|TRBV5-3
CARSYARGQGRADTQYF
TGTGCCAGAAGCTACGCCCGAGGACAGGGCCGGGCAGATACGCAGTATTTT
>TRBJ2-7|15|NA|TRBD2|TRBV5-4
CASTLAGASSYEQYF
TGTGCCAGCACACTAGCGGGGGCCTCCTCCTACGAGCAGTACTTC
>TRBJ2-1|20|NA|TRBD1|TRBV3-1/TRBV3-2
CASSPSAGTGGSRGHNEQFF
TGTGCCAGCAGCCCCTCTGCGGGGACAGGGGGTAGCAGGGGCCACAATGAGCAGTTCTTC
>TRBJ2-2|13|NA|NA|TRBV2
CASKRGGAGELFF
TGTGCCAGCAAAAGAGGGGGAGCCGGGGAGCTGTTTTTT
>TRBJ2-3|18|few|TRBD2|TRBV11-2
CASSLRRGAGIPTDTQYF
TGTGCCAGCAGCTTGAGGCGGGGGGCGGGTATCCCCACAGATACGCAGTATTTT
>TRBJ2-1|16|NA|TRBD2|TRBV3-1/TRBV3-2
CASSPGTSGRSGEQFF
TGTGCCAGCAGCCCCGGGACTAGCGGGAGATCGGGTGAGCAGTTCTTC
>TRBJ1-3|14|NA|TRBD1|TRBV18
CASSPGTGGNTIYF
TGTGCCAGCTCACCCGGGACAGGTGGAAACACCATATATTTT
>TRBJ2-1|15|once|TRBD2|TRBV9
CASSVGASGGAAQFF
TGTGCCAGCAGCGTAGGAGCCAGCGGGGGGGCTGCGCAGTTCTTC
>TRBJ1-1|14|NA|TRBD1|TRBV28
CASSSQGGSTEAFF
TGTGCCAGCAGTTCCCAGGGGGGAAGCACTGAAGCTTTCTTT
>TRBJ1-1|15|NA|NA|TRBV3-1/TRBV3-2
CASSQRGGSDTEAFF
TGTGCCAGCAGCCAACGCGGGGGCTCAGACACTGAAGCTTTCTTT
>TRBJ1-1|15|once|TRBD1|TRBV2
CASRDRAKEGTEAFF
TGTGCCAGCAGGGACAGGGCTAAGGAGGGCACTGAAGCTTTCTTT
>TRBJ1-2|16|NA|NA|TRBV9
CASSAAPATYHYGYTF
TGTGCCAGCAGCGCTGCCCCCGCGACTTACCACTATGGCTACACCTTC
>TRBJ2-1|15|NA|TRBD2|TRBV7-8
CASSRLGTSSNEQFF
TGTGCCAGCAGCCGTCTCGGGACTAGCAGCAATGAGCAGTTCTTC
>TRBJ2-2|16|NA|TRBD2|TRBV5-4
CASSLRIAGVTGELFF
TGTGCCAGCAGCTTGAGGATAGCGGGAGTCACCGGGGAGCTGTTTTTT
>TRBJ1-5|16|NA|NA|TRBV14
CASSQETLYSNQPQHF
TGTGCCAGCAGCCAAGAGACACTTTATAGCAATCAGCCCCAGCATTTT
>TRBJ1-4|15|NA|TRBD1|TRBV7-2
CASSSQGVSNEKLFF
TGTGCCAGCAGCTCCCAGGGGGTATCAAATGAAAAACTGTTTTTT
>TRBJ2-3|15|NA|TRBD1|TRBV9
CASSVGGQGAISQYF
TGTGCCAGCAGCGTAGGCGGACAGGGGGCTATTTCGCAGTATTTT
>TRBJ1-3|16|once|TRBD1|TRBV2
CASSSRTGISGNTIYF
TGTGCCAGCAGCTCCCGGACAGGTATCTCTGGAAACACCATATATTTT
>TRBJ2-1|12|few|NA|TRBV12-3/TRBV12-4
CASSPSGVEQFF
TGTGCCAGCAGTCCCTCGGGGGTTGAGCAGTTCTTC
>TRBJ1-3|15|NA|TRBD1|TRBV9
CASSGRTGHGNTIYF
TGTGCCAGCAGCGGACGGACAGGGCATGGAAACACCATATATTTT
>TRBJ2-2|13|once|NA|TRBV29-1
CSVGDWNTGELFF
TGCAGCGTTGGGGACTGGAACACCGGGGAGCTGTTTTTT
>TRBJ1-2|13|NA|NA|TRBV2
CASSDPGNNGYTF
TGTGCCAGCAGTGACCCAGGGAACAATGGCTACACCTTC
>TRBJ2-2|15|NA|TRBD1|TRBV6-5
CASSPEGGSTGELFF
TGTGCCAGCAGCCCGGAAGGGGGCAGCACCGGGGAGCTGTTTTTT
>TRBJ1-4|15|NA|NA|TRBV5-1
CASSSQQGSNEKLFF
TGCGCCAGCAGTTCCCAACAGGGCAGTAATGAAAAACTGTTTTTT
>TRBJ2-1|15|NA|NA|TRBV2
CASSSTGNSVNEQFF
TGTGCCAGCAGCAGTACAGGGAATTCCGTCAATGAGCAGTTCTTC
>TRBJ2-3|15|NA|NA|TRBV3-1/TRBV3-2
CASSQSAHSTDTQYF
TGTGCCAGCAGCCAAAGTGCACATAGCACAGATACGCAGTATTTT
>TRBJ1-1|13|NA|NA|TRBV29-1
CSVVLAGGTEAFF
TGCAGCGTTGTTCTGGCGGGAGGCACTGAAGCTTTCTTT
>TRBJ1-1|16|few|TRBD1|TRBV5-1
CASSLPGQGVWGEAFF
TGCGCCAGCAGCTTGCCGGGACAGGGGGTGTGGGGTGAAGCTTTCTTT
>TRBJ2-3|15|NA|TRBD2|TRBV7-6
CASSYLSGGTDTQYF
TGTGCCAGCAGCTATCTGAGCGGGGGCACAGATACGCAGTATTTT